This record looks at one T cell receptor (beta chain) sequence and its context. It lacks a known antigen. Base qualities are not provided; no much larger clone lies one nucleotide away. CDR1 and CDR2 (ENHRY, SYGVKD) derive from the germline V gene. V is cut back by 0 bases and J by 0 bases, with 12 bases in the junction unmatched. The CDR3 runs 20 amino acids, cysteine and phenylalanine included. The only DNA kept is the CDR3, 60 bases in frame from the first base. This entry is derived from a study of technical replicates of blood from a few donors (dated by TCRdb to 2016 to 2017). Preparation of the library involved the immunoSEQ multiplex PCR assay. TCRdb mirrors the immuneACCESS table, restricted to in-frame sequences. Some clones are absent from its copies; in checked studies, under half trace to an unresolved V gene, and the reason for the others is unknown. The sample includes about 75,000 clones, with about nine tenths observed a single time. The ten largest clones capture 0.35% to 0.45% of the sample.

The sample was T cells isolated from PBMCs. The sequence came from a human donor in good health. Some clones in this sample may be carry-over from other donors' samples. The rearrangement joined TRBV10-3 to TRBJ2-4, and 9 junctional nucleotides match TRBD1. The CDR3 reads CAISESITTGGVEAKNIQYF. The nucleotide sequence is given as TGTGCCATCAGTGAGTCCATCACGACAGGGGGGGTGGAAGCCAAAAACATTCAGTACTTC.